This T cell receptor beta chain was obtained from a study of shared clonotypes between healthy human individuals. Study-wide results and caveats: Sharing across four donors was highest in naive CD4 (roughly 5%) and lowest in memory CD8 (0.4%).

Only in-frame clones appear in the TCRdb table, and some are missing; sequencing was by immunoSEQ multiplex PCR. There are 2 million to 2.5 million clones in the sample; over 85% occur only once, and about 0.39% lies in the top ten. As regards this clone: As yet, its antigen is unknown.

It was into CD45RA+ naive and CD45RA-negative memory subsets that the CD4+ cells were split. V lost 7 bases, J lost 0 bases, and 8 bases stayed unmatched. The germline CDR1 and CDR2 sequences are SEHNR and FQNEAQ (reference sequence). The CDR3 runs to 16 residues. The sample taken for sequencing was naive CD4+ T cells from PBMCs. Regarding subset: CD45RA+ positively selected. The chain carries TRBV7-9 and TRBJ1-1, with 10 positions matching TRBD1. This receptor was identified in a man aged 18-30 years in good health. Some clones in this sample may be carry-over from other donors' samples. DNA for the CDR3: TGTGCCAGCAATGACAGGGGGCACGATATGAACACTGAAGCTTTCTTT. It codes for CASNDRGHDMNTEAFF.